Listed below are T cell receptor beta chains from one sample, sequenced in a study of cytomegalovirus exposure and HLA in healthy donors. Repertoires were generated with immunoSEQ multiplex PCR, while TCRdb's copy carries only in-frame clones and drops some. The sample holds a few hundred thousand clones, just over 85% seen once. The sample taken for sequencing was PBMCs. Source of these receptors: a young woman in good health and CMV-seronegative. The CDR3 runs from the conserved cysteine through the conserved F or W. Each record gives: CDR3 length, D gene, clone size, J gene, V gene, CDR3 protein, CDR3 DNA. The D gene is left open where the match is weak. Only some rows state a clone size, as once, few, many or a class for expanded clones.

13 - - TRBJ2-1 TRBV19 CASSQSSYNEQFF TGTGCCAGTAGTCAGTCGTCCTACAATGAGCAGTTCTTC
17 TRBD2 - TRBJ2-3 TRBV18 CASSPIIAGGRVDTQYF TGTGCCAGCTCACCCATCATAGCGGGAGGGCGAGTTGATACGCAGTATTTT
11 - few TRBJ2-2 TRBV11-2 CASSPIGELFF TGTGCCAGCAGCCCAATCGGGGAGCTGTTTTTT
12 - - TRBJ2-1 TRBV6-5 CASRAWSNEQFF TGTGCCAGCAGGGCTTGGTCCAATGAGCAGTTCTTC
14 TRBD2 few TRBJ2-3 TRBV27 CASSAPGSGKTQYF TGTGCCAGCAGTGCCCCGGGGAGCGGGAAGACGCAGTATTTT
15 TRBD1 - TRBJ1-5 TRBV19 CASTRTTGNNQPQHF TGTGCCAGTACAAGAACGACAGGGAACAATCAGCCCCAGCATTTT
13 - - TRBJ1-1 TRBV28 CASSFGMNTEAFF TGTGCCAGCAGTTTCGGTATGAACACTGAAGCTTTCTTT
13 - - TRBJ2-5 TRBV5-1 CASRIEQVETQYF TGCGCCAGCAGGATCGAGCAGGTAGAGACCCAGTACTTC
15 TRBD1 - TRBJ1-2 TRBV6-5 CASTLTRQGFYGYTF TGTGCCAGCACCCTAACGAGACAGGGGTTTTATGGCTACACCTTC
13 TRBD2 - TRBJ2-7 TRBV27 CASSLREGREQYF TGTGCCAGCAGTCTACGGGAGGGGCGGGAGCAGTACTTC
14 TRBD2 once TRBJ2-7 TRBV30 CAWSVLAGDDEQYF TGTGCCTGGAGTGTCCTAGCGGGAGACGACGAGCAGTACTTC
14 - - TRBJ2-3 TRBV7-2 CASSYRTATDTQYF TGTGCCAGCAGCTATAGGACTGCGACAGATACGCAGTATTTT
16 TRBD1 few TRBJ2-7 TRBV2 CASSDPGQGTRYEQYF TGTGCCAGCAGTGACCCGGGACAGGGGACCCGCTACGAGCAGTACTTC
14 TRBD1 - TRBJ1-2 TRBV14 CASSQAQGAGGYTF TGTGCCAGCAGCCAAGCTCAGGGGGCAGGTGGCTACACCTTC
17 - - TRBJ2-3 TRBV19 CASSIDVSRGAVGTQYF TGTGCCAGTAGTATAGACGTAAGCAGGGGGGCTGTTGGTACGCAGTATTTT
13 - - TRBJ1-1 TRBV9 CASSTGQHTEAFF TGTGCCAGCAGCACTGGACAGCACACTGAAGCTTTCTTT
16 - - TRBJ2-7 TRBV6-5 CASSSTASQGLYEQYF TGTGCCAGCAGTTCGACGGCCAGCCAGGGTCTCTACGAGCAGTACTTC
14 TRBD2 - TRBJ2-7 TRBV28 CASSSLAGTYEQYF TGTGCCAGCAGTTCCCTAGCGGGAACCTACGAGCAGTACTTC
15 - - TRBJ2-1 TRBV9 CASSVVGGKGNEQFF TGTGCCAGCAGCGTAGTTGGCGGGAAAGGTAATGAGCAGTTCTTC
11 - once TRBJ2-3 TRBV6-1 CACRLRDTQYF TGTGCCTGCAGACTGAGAGATACGCAGTATTTT
17 TRBD1 once TRBJ2-3 TRBV7-9 CASSFSSGTGARDTQYF TGTGCCAGCAGCTTTAGCTCAGGGACAGGGGCGAGGGATACGCAGTATTTT
16 TRBD2 - TRBJ2-1 TRBV27 CASSSASGRFYNEQFF TGTGCCAGCAGTTCGGCTAGCGGGAGGTTCTACAATGAGCAGTTCTTC
15 TRBD1 - TRBJ2-7 TRBV29-1 CSVMTGVSTDYEQYF TGCAGCGTTATGACAGGGGTGTCTACGGACTACGAGCAGTACTTC
14 TRBD2 - TRBJ2-1 TRBV27 CASSLGLAGNEQFF TGTGCCAGCAGTTTGGGACTAGCTGGCAATGAGCAGTTCTTC
15 - - TRBJ1-1 TRBV13 CASSLFLDRGPTIGF TGTGCCAGCAGCTTATTCCTCGACAGAGGCCCCACTATCGGATTT
19 - - TRBJ1-5 TRBV15 CATSSRPPFGHLSNQPQHF TGTGCCACCAGCAGCCGGCCTCCTTTCGGACACCTTAGCAATCAGCCCCAGCATTTT
14 - - TRBJ1-2 TRBV5-4 CASSLPGSSYGYTF TGTGCCAGCAGCTTGCCGGGTTCTAGTTATGGCTACACCTTC
15 - few TRBJ1-5 TRBV6-5 CASSWGARGNQPQHF TGTGCCAGCAGTTGGGGAGCGCGCGGCAATCAGCCCCAGCATTTT
12 - - TRBJ2-1 TRBV28 CATLGGTDEQFF TGTGCCACCCTGGGGGGTACGGATGAGCAGTTCTTC
12 - - TRBJ2-7 TRBV19 CASSRGAYEQYF TGTGCCAGTAGTCGTGGAGCCTACGAGCAGTACTTC
13 - - TRBJ1-1 TRBV27 CASSSGHALEAFF TGTGCCAGCAGTAGCGGGCACGCATTAGAAGCTTTCTTT
13 TRBD1 - TRBJ2-7 TRBV30 CAWRKTGGYEQYF TGTGCCTGGAGGAAGACAGGGGGGTACGAGCAGTACTTC
13 TRBD1 - TRBJ2-5 TRBV19 CASSHDRGETQYF TGTGCCAGTAGTCATGACAGGGGAGAGACCCAGTACTTC
16 - - TRBJ2-1 TRBV19 CASSLAPQVPYNEQFF TGTGCCAGTAGCCTAGCGCCCCAGGTCCCATACAATGAGCAGTTCTTC
16 TRBD2 - TRBJ2-7 TRBV18 CASSPTLAGVGYEQYF TGTGCCAGCTCACCAACCCTAGCGGGAGTAGGTTACGAGCAGTACTTC
17 TRBD1 - TRBJ1-2 TRBV4-2 CASSSPGQGDPNYGYTF TGTGCCAGCAGCAGCCCGGGACAGGGTGATCCAAACTATGGCTACACCTTC
14 TRBD2 few TRBJ2-7 TRBV7-9 CASSLAAGGGKQYF TGTGCCAGCAGCTTAGCCGCGGGGGGAGGAAAGCAGTACTTC
15 - - TRBJ2-7 TRBV6-1 CASSEAGYSSYEQYF TGTGCCAGCAGTGAAGCTGGTTACAGCTCCTACGAGCAGTACTTC
18 - once TRBJ2-1 TRBV4-1 CASSHVGRESTGNNEQFF TGCGCCAGCAGCCATGTCGGTCGAGAGAGCACGGGGAACAATGAGCAGTTCTTC
16 - - TRBJ1-4 TRBV11-2 CASSLAVGTYHEKLFF TGTGCCAGCAGCTTAGCGGTAGGGACATACCATGAAAAACTGTTTTTT
14 - - TRBJ2-7 TRBV5-1 CASSLPQGNYEQYF TGCGCCAGCAGCTTGCCTCAGGGAAACTACGAGCAGTACTTC
15 TRBD2 - TRBJ2-5 TRBV6-5 CASSRLAPGHETQYF TGTGCCAGCAGTCGACTAGCCCCTGGGCACGAGACCCAGTACTTC
13 - - TRBJ1-5 TRBV5-5 CASSSTEFQPQHF TGTGCCAGCAGCTCAACAGAATTTCAGCCCCAGCATTTT
15 - few TRBJ2-7 TRBV6-1 CASSELETGSYEQYF TGTGCCAGCAGTGAACTGGAGACTGGCTCCTACGAGCAGTACTTC
16 TRBD2 - TRBJ2-7 TRBV10-3 CAISFRVTSGRNEQYF TGTGCCATCAGTTTTCGGGTGACTAGCGGGAGGAACGAGCAGTACTTC
14 - - TRBJ1-5 TRBV27 CASSLSFRNQPQHF TGTGCCAGCAGTTTAAGTTTCAGAAATCAGCCCCAGCATTTT
13 - - TRBJ2-2 TRBV29-1 CSTRHPNTGELFF TGCAGCACACGACACCCGAACACCGGGGAGCTGTTTTTT
15 TRBD2 - TRBJ2-2 TRBV28 CASSEAAGGTGELFF TGTGCCAGCAGTGAGGCGGCGGGAGGGACCGGGGAGCTGTTTTTT
15 TRBD2 - TRBJ2-3 TRBV7-2 CASRLAGGSTDTQYF TGTGCCAGCAGGTTAGCGGGAGGAAGCACAGATACGCAGTATTTT
16 - - TRBJ1-2 TRBV18 CASSRTGDSAGYGYTF TGTGCCAGCTCGCGTACGGGGGACTCGGCGGGGTATGGCTACACCTTC